The present TCR beta chain was sequenced within a study of blood T cell repertoires in COVID-19 (TCRdb year 2020). The study in broad terms: Samples covering the acute and convalescent phases of COVID-19 were provided by collaborators in the United States, Italy and Spain. The repertoires were released in a freely available public database meant as a resource for research on the immune response to SARS-CoV-2. Nearly every sample came with metadata listing a de-identified subject ID, COVID-19 status, age in years and sex. Subjects who had been exposed to COVID-19, were actively infected with it, or had recovered from it provided the deeply sampled blood TCRbeta repertoires that made up the dataset. The material from the prospective study consisted of cDNA or gDNA derived from T cells, B-cell-depleted T cells, or PBMCs. Samples were obtained from the ongoing ImmuneRACE study (first 160 participants) and from about 1,300 subjects provided by 6 global collaborators. Where available, HLA class I and class II types were taken from metadata supplied by the sample provider and were not determined by assay-based typing.

There are 14 amino acids in the CDR3, from cysteine to phenylalanine inclusive. Only the CDR3 DNA stays, 42 bases, in frame from base 1. V loses 7 bases, J loses 2 bases, and the germline ends lie 13 bases apart. CDR1 and CDR2 are read off the germline V gene as SGHRS and YFSETQ. The immunoSEQ Assay, a bias-controlled multiplex PCR, was used to amplify TCRbeta CDR3 regions from genomic DNA. The original pipeline was this. Within the assay, amplification of reference gene primers was used to estimate how many nucleated cells each sample contained. Sequence reads were collapsed and filtered to measure the absolute abundance of every unique TCRbeta CDR3 rearrangement. For each sample, productive Simpson clonality was calculated by taking the square root of Simpson's diversity index across productive rearrangements. TCRdb obtained this table from immuneACCESS and retained in-frame rearrangements with V and J assigned. These tables miss some clones; where compared with another copy, unresolved V genes account for less than half of the shortfall, and the remainder is unexplained. The D gene and trimming were derived from the DNA, and the V and J assignments and clone size from that table. The sample records 150,000 to 200,000 clones, about 79% of which are singletons. About 28% of the sample is in the top ten clones.

Turning to this clone: The target of this receptor is not known. No per-base quality is available; no much larger clone lies one base away.

Collaborating institutions collected whole blood in K2EDTA tubes following their own protocols. For TCRbeta analysis, collaborator samples were shipped as frozen whole blood, as isolated PBMCs, or as DNA extracted from either sample type. Overall results and qualifications from the work: How much clinical and demographic metadata was included differed by source and by participant, and the metadata was provided uncurated.

The V and J segments used are TRBV5-1 and TRBJ1-3, with TRBD1 as a weak D call on 5 bases. This receptor was identified in a woman aged 70-85 years with acute or convalescent COVID-19. The sequenced material came from peripheral blood. Read as DNA, the sequence is TGCGCCAGCTGGGACGGGGGTACTGGAAACACCATATATTTT. Translated, this is CASWDGGTGNTIYF.